This TCR beta chain derives from a study of T cells after yellow fever vaccination. General observations from the study: Contamination by abundant bulk-population clonotypes could be present in FACS-sorted repertoires.

MiXCR, applied by TCRdb to the 5' RACE reads, yields one record per CDR3 protein. The profile covers 300,000 to 350,000 distinct CDR3 sequences, with roughly a tenth appearing a single time and approximately 3% taken by the ten largest. In regard to this clonotype: Its antigen is undetermined.

The germline CDR1 and CDR2 sequences are SEHNR and FQNEAQ (reference sequence). V lost 1 base and J 7 bases, leaving 7 bases between the germline ends. The CDR3 consists of 12 residues. V gene TRBV7-9 combines with J gene TRBJ2-5; D is uncertain. The sample was CD4+ T cells sorted from PBMCs, taken 45 days after the yellow fever booster vaccination. The TCR comes from a man between 18 and 35 years old who received the YFV17D yellow fever vaccine. This CDR3 is CASSLDRLTQYF. The DNA of the CDR3 is TGTGCCAGCAGCTTAGATAGACTGACCCAGTACTTC. Using reference TRBV7-9 and TRBJ2-5 for the parts outside the CDR3, the full variable domain is DTGVSQNPRHKITKRGQNVTFRCDPISEHNRLYWYRQTLGQGPEFLTYFQNEAQLEKSRLLSDRFSAERPKGSFSTLEIQRTEQGDSAMYLCASSLDRLTQYFGPGTRLLVL.